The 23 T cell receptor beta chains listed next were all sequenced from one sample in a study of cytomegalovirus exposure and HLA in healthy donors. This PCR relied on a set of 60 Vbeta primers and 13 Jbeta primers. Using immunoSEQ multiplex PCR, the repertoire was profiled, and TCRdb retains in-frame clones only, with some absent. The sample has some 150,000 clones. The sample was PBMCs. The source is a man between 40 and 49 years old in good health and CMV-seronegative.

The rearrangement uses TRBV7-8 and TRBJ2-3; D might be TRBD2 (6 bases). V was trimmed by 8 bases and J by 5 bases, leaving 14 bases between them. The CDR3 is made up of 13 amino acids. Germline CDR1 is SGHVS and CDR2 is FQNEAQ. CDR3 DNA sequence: TGTGCCAGCGGAAACCGGGAGCTAGATACGCAGTATTTT. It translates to CASGNRELDTQYF. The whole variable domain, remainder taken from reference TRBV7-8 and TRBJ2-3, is GAGVSQSPRYKVAKRGQDVALRCDPISGHVSLFWYQQALGQGPEFLTYFQNEAQLDKSGLPSDRFFAERPEGSVSTLKIQRTQQEDSAVYLCASGNRELDTQYFGPGTRLTVL.

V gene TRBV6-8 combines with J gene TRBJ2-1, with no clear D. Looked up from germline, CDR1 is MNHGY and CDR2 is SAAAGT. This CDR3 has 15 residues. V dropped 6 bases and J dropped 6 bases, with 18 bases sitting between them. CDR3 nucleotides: TGTGCCAGCAGACCCGTTGGTTCCTCGGGCAATGAGCAGTTCTTC. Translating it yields CASRPVGSSGNEQFF.

This CDR3 is CASSLARGLSNSPLHF. CDR3 nucleotides: TGTGCCAGCAGTTTAGCGAGGGGGCTGAGTAATTCACCCCTCCACTTT. The chain carries TRBV27 and TRBJ1-6, with 7 bases matching TRBD1. CDR3 length equals 16 residues. Germline V gene sequence: CDR1 MNHEY, CDR2 SMNVEV (reference sequence). V lost 2 bases, J lost 6 bases, and 7 bases stayed unmatched.

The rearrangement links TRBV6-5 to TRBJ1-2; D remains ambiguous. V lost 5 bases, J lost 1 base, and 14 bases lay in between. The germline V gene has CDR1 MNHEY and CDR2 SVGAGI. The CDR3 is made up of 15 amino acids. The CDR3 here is CASSKHSGNNYGYTF. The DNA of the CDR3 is TGTGCCAGCAGTAAACACAGCGGGAATAACTATGGCTACACCTTC.

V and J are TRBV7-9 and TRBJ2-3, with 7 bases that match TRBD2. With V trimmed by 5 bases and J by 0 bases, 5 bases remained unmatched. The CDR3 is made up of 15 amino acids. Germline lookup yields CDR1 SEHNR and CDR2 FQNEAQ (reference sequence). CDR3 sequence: CASSRYSGSTDTQYF. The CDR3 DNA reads TGTGCCAGCAGCCGTTATAGCGGGAGCACAGATACGCAGTATTTT.

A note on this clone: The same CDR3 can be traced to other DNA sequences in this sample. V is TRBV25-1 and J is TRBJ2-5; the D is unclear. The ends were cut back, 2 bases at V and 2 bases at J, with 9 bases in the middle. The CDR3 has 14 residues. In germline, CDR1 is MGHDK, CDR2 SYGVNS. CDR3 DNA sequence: TGTGCCAGCAGTGAACGAGGTCATCAAGAGACCCAGTACTTC. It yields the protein CASSERGHQETQYF.

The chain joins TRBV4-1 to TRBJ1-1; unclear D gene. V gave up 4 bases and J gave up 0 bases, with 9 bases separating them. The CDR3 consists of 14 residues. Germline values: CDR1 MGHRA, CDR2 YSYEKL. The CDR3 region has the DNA TGCGCCAGCAGCCCCCCGGTGGTGAACACTGAAGCTTTCTTT. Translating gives CASSPPVVNTEAFF.

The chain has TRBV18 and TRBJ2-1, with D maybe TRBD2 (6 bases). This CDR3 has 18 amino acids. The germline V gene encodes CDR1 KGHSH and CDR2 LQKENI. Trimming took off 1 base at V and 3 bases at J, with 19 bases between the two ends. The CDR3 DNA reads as TGTGCCAGCTCACCACTTCTTCCTCGGGACTCCCGCTACAATGAGCAGTTCTTC. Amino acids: CASSPLLPRDSRYNEQFF.

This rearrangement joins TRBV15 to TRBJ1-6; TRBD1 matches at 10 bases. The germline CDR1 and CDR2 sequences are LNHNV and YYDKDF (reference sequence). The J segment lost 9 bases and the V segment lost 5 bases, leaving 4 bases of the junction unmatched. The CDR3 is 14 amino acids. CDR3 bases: TGTGCCACCAGCTCGACAGGGGGCGTTTCACCCCTCCACTTT. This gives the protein CATSSTGGVSPLHF.

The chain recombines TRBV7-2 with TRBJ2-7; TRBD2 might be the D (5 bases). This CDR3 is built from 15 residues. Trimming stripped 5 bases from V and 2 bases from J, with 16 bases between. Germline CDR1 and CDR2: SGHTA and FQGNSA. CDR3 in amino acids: CASSLFPGFAYEQYF. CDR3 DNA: TGTGCCAGCAGCCTTTTCCCGGGGTTCGCCTACGAGCAGTACTTC.

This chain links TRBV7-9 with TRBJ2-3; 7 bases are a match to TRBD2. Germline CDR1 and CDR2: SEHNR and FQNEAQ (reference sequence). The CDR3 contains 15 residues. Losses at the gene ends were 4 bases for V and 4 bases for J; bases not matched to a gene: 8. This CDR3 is CASSSGLTIADTQYF. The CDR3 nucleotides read TGTGCCAGCAGCTCGGGACTAACAATCGCAGATACGCAGTATTTT. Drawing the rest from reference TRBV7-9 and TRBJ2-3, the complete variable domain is DTGVSQNPRHKITKRGQNVTFRCDPISEHNRLYWYRQTLGQGPEFLTYFQNEAQLEKSRLLSDRFSAERPKGSFSTLEIQRTEQGDSAMYLCASSSGLTIADTQYFGPGTRLTVL.

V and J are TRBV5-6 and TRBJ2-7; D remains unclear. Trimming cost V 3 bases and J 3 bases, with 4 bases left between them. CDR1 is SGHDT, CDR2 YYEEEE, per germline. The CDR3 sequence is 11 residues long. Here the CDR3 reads CASSYSYEQYF. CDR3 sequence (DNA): TGTGCCAGCAGCTACAGCTACGAGCAGTACTTC.

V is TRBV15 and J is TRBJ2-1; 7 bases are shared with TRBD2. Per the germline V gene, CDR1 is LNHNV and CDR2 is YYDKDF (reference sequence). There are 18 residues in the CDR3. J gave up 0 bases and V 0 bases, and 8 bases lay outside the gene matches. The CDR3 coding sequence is TGTGCCACCAGCAGAGATTCGCTCTCGGGGGGCTCCTACAATGAGCAGTTCTTC. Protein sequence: CATSRDSLSGGSYNEQFF.

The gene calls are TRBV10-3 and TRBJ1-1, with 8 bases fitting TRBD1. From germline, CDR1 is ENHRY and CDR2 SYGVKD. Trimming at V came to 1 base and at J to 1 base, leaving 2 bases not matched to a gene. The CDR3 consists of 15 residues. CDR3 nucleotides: TGTGCCATCAGTGAGTATGGACAGGGGAACACTGAAGCTTTCTTT. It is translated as CAISEYGQGNTEAFF.

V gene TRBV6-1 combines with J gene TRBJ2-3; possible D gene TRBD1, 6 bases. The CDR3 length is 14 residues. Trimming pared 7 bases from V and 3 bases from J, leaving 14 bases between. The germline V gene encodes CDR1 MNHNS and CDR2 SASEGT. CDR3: CASIFTGMTDTQYF. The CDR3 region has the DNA TGTGCCAGCATTTTTACAGGGATGACAGATACGCAGTATTTT.

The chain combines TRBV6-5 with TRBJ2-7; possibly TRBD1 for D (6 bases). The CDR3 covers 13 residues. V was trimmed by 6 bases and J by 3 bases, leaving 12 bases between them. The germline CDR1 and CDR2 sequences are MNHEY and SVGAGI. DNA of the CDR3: TGTGCCAGCAGCCCCGACAGGTTCTACGAGCAGTACTTC. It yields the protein CASSPDRFYEQYF.

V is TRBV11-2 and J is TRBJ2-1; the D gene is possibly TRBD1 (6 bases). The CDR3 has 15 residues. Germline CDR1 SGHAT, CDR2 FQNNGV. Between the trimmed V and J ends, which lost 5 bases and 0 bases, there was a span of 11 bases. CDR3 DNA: TGTGCCAGCAGCCCCGGACAGAGCTCCTACAATGAGCAGTTCTTC. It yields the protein CASSPGQSSYNEQFF.

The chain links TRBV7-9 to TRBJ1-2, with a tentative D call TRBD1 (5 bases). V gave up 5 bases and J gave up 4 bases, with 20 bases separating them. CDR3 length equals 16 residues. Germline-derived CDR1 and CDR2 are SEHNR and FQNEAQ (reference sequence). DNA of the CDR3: TGTGCCAGCAGCCAATCGGCAGGGCGGGATTTCTATGGCTACACCTTC. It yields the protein CASSQSAGRDFYGYTF. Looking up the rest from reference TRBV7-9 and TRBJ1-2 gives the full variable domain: DTGVSQNPRHKITKRGQNVTFRCDPISEHNRLYWYRQTLGQGPEFLTYFQNEAQLEKSRLLSDRFSAERPKGSFSTLEIQRTEQGDSAMYLCASSQSAGRDFYGYTFGSGTRLTVV.

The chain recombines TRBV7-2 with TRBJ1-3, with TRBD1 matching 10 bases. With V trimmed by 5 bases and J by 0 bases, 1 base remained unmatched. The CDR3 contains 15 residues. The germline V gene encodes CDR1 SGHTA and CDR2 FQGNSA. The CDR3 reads CASSRQGASGNTIYF. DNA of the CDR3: TGTGCCAGCAGCAGACAGGGGGCCTCTGGAAACACCATATATTTT.

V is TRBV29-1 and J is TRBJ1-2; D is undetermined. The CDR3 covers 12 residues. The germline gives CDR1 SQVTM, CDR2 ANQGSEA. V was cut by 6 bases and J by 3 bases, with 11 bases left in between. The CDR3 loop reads CSVRPGDYGYTF. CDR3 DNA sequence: TGCAGCGTCCGTCCGGGTGACTATGGCTACACCTTC.

The CDR3: CATRQGTYEQYF. As DNA, the CDR3 is TGTGCCACCCGACAGGGGACCTACGAGCAGTACTTC. This sequence joins TRBV2 and TRBJ2-7; 8 bases align to TRBD1. Germline trimming cut 10 bases from V and 2 bases from J; bases unmatched to any gene: 4. The CDR3 contains 12 residues. Germline V gene sequence: CDR1 SNHLY, CDR2 FYNNEI.

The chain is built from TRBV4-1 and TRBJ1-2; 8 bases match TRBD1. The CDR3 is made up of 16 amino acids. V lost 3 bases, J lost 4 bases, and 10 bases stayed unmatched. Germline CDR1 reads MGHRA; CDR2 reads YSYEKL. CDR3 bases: TGCGCCAGCAGCCATACCGGACAGGGATTAATCTATGGCTACACCTTC. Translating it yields CASSHTGQGLIYGYTF.

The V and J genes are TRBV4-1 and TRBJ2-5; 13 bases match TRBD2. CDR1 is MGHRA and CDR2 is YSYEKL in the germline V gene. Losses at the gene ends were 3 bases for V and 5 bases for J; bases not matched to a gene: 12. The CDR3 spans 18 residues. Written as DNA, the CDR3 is TGCGCCAGCAGCCATCACCCTGGGACTAGCGGGGAAGGGGAGACCCAGTACTTC. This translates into CASSHHPGTSGEGETQYF.